These 27 T cell receptor beta chains were sequenced from one sample in a study of cytomegalovirus exposure and HLA in healthy donors. The PCR ran on 60 Vbeta and 13 Jbeta primers. Only in-frame clones appear in the TCRdb table, and some are missing; sequencing was by immunoSEQ multiplex PCR. The sample lists about 140,000 clones; more than 75% were seen once. The sequenced material came from PBMCs. The origin of the receptors is a woman in her twenties or thirties in good health and CMV-seronegative.

The chain has TRBV29-1 and TRBJ1-1, with a possible D match to TRBD1 (6 bases). This CDR3 region has 16 residues. V lost 0 bases and J 9 bases, leaving 23 bases between the germline ends. CDR1 is SQVTM, CDR2 ANQGSEA, per germline. CDR3 amino acids: CSVEDQQGKGVSKAFF. CDR3 coding DNA: TGCAGCGTTGAAGATCAACAGGGAAAAGGGGTATCTAAAGCTTTCTTT.

The V gene is TRBV2, the J gene TRBJ1-2; a possible D gene is TRBD1 (5 bases). The CDR3 sequence is 14 residues long. CDR1 and CDR2 from the germline V gene are SNHLY and FYNNEI. Trimming removed 7 bases at V and 3 bases at J, with 15 bases between. The CDR3 region is CASTGGAGDYGYTF. The CDR3 DNA reads as TGTGCCAGCACCGGAGGGGCAGGAGACTATGGCTACACCTTC.

This clone was seen a few times. The V call is TRBV13, the J call TRBJ2-3, with D perhaps matching TRBD2 (5 bases). Between the trimmed V and J ends, which lost 5 bases and 2 bases, there was a span of 17 bases. This CDR3 has 16 residues. CDR1 is PRHDT and CDR2 is FYEKMQ in the germline V gene (reference sequence). CDR3 in DNA: TGTGCCAGCAGCCCCAGGACCAGCGGAGACACAGATACGCAGTATTTT. As protein: CASSPRTSGDTDTQYF. Together with reference TRBV13 and TRBJ2-3, the CDR3 gives the full variable domain: AAGVIQSPRHLIKEKRETATLKCYPIPRHDTVYWYQQGPGQDPQFLISFYEKMQSDKGSIPDRFSAQQFSDYHSELNMSSLELGDSALYFCASSPRTSGDTDTQYFGPGTRLTVL.

The chain combines TRBV11-2 with TRBJ1-4; 7 bases line up with TRBD1. CDR3 length equals 15 residues. Germline CDR1 and CDR2: SGHAT and FQNNGV. V trimming: 5 bases; J trimming: 0 bases; junction bases outside the gene matches: 3. Here the CDR3 DNA reads TGTGCCAGCAGCGACAGGGTTGCAACTAATGAAAAACTGTTTTTT. Protein product: CASSDRVATNEKLFF. The full variable domain, rest sourced from reference TRBV11-2 and TRBJ1-4, is EAGVAQSPRYKIIEKRQSVAFWCNPISGHATLYWYQQILGQGPKLLIQFQNNGVVDDSQLPKDRFSAERLKGVDSTLKIQPAKLEDSAVYLCASSDRVATNEKLFFGSGTQLSVL.

This clone was seen once. The rearrangement links TRBV2 to TRBJ2-3; 11 nucleotides agree with TRBD2. V lost 8 bases, J lost 2 bases, and 15 bases stayed unmatched. Per germline, CDR1 SNHLY and CDR2 FYNNEI. This CDR3 has 18 amino acids. The CDR3: CASGDPPILAGDTDTQYF. The DNA of the CDR3 is TGTGCCAGCGGAGACCCCCCAATACTAGCGGGGGACACAGATACGCAGTATTTT.

The rearrangement links TRBV5-1 to TRBJ1-6; a weak D match, TRBD1 (5 bases). CDR3 length equals 14 residues. Trimming cost V 0 bases and J 9 bases, with 10 bases left between them. Germline CDR1 reads SGHRS; CDR2 reads YFSETQ. The CDR3 spells CASSLVGEGSPLHF. CDR3 nucleotide sequence: TGCGCCAGCAGCTTGGTAGGGGAAGGTTCACCCCTCCACTTT.

The chain links TRBV9 to TRBJ1-3, with a possible D match to TRBD1 (5 bases). Germline assignment: CDR1 SGDLS and CDR2 YYNGEE. The germline V and J ends were trimmed by 0 bases and 0 bases, with 10 bases remaining between them. This CDR3 has 16 amino acids. The CDR3 nucleotides read TGTGCCAGCAGCGTAGGGTGGACACACTCTGGAAACACCATATATTTT. The encoded protein is CASSVGWTHSGNTIYF.

This clone showed up just once. The V gene is TRBV14, the J gene TRBJ1-1; perhaps TRBD1 as D (5 bases). The V end was cut by 4 bases, the J end by 4 bases, with 13 bases between. CDR1 and CDR2 (germline): SGHDN, FVKESK. The CDR3 is 14 residues long. This CDR3 is CASSLAGQGTEAFF. CDR3 nucleotide sequence: TGTGCCAGCAGCCTAGCAGGGCAGGGCACTGAAGCTTTCTTT.

There are a few counts of this clone. This CDR3 reads CASSLRQGPYNEQFF. The CDR3 DNA follows: TGTGCCAGCAGCTTACGTCAGGGGCCCTACAATGAGCAGTTCTTC. The chain joins TRBV7-8 to TRBJ2-1; perhaps TRBD1 as D (6 bases). Germline V gene lookup returns CDR1 SGHVS and CDR2 FQNEAQ. V was shortened by 2 bases and J by 2 bases, with 10 bases between the two germline ends. This CDR3 is 15 amino acids long.

The V gene is TRBV7-8, the J gene TRBJ2-7, with D maybe TRBD2 (6 bases). Trimming stripped 1 base from V and 0 bases from J, with 13 bases between. This CDR3 spans 16 amino acids. Germline CDR1 reads SGHVS; CDR2 reads FQNEAQ. The CDR3 bases are TGTGCCAGCAGCTTAGTTGGGGGGAGCGTCTCCTACGAGCAGTACTTC. Its translation: CASSLVGGSVSYEQYF.

The chain couples TRBV9 to TRBJ2-1, with 8 bases aligning to TRBD2. The germline V gene encodes CDR1 SGDLS and CDR2 YYNGEE. The junction had 18 bases not matched to a gene; V was cut back by 4 bases and J by 12 bases. This CDR3 is 16 amino acids long. DNA of the CDR3: TGTGCCAGCAGCCCATCGGTGGGAACGGCGGGAGGAAGGCAGTTCTTC. It yields the protein CASSPSVGTAGGRQFF.

The rearrangement links TRBV28 to TRBJ2-3, with 11 bases fitting TRBD2. Germline CDR1 reads MDHEN; CDR2 reads SYDVKM. The trim removed 5 bases at V and 3 bases at J, leaving 13 bases unmatched. CDR3 length: 18 amino acids. Written as DNA, the CDR3 is TGTGCCAGCAGTCCAAGGGGGACTAGCGGCTTATCAACAGATACGCAGTATTTT. Encoded protein: CASSPRGTSGLSTDTQYF. Complete variable domain (other parts from reference TRBV28 and TRBJ2-3): DVKVTQSSRYLVKRTGEKVFLECVQDMDHENMFWYRQDPGLGLRLIYFSYDVKMKEKGDIPEGYSVSREKKERFSLILESASTNQTSMYLCASSPRGTSGLSTDTQYFGPGTRLTVL.

This CDR3 reads CASSVTSGSGDTQYF. In DNA form, the CDR3 reads TGTGCCAGCAGCGTGACTAGCGGGAGTGGAGATACGCAGTATTTT. The V gene is TRBV9, the J gene TRBJ2-3, with 12 bases lining up with TRBD2. In germline, CDR1 is SGDLS, CDR2 YYNGEE. Losses at the gene ends were 2 bases for V and 5 bases for J; bases not matched to a gene: 3. CDR3 length equals 15 residues.

This clone was detected only once. The junction and the germline gene differ at one end; a read error may be behind it. The chain is built from TRBV7-9 and TRBJ1-1, with 9 nucleotides matching TRBD1. This CDR3 is 16 amino acids long. CDR1 and CDR2 from the germline V gene are SEHNR and FQNEAQ (reference sequence). In DNA, the CDR3 is TGTTCCAGCAGCCCGGGACAGGGTAAATGGAACACTGAAGCTTTCTTT. It specifies CSSSPGQGKWNTEAFF.

This rearrangement joins TRBV18 to TRBJ2-3; possibly TRBD2 for D (6 bases). Germline V gene data show CDR1 as KGHSH and CDR2 as LQKENI. The CDR3 loop spans 17 amino acids. V was cut by 3 bases and J by 1 base, with 17 bases left in between. The CDR3 DNA is TGTGCCAGCTCACCTCTTGGAGCGGGCCGAGGCACAGATACGCAGTATTTT. Translating it yields CASSPLGAGRGTDTQYF.

The J gene is TRBJ2-7, the V gene TRBV9; D ambiguous. The CDR3 length is 13 residues. The germline gives CDR1 SGDLS, CDR2 YYNGEE. The germline V and J ends were trimmed by 0 bases and 7 bases, with 11 bases remaining between them. As DNA, the CDR3 is TGTGCCAGCAGCGTAGATCTTTACGGGGAGCAGTACTTC. Protein sequence: CASSVDLYGEQYF.

The chain uses TRBV6-1 and TRBJ2-7; D might be TRBD2 (6 bases). V was trimmed by 7 bases and J by 2 bases, leaving 12 bases between them. In germline, CDR1 is MNHNS, CDR2 SASEGT. This CDR3 is built from 13 residues. CDR3 sequence reads: CASTGDSAYEQYF. CDR3 nucleotide sequence: TGTGCCAGCACCGGGGACTCTGCCTACGAGCAGTACTTC.

The rearrangement uses TRBV19 and TRBJ1-3; possible D gene TRBD1, 5 bases. V was trimmed by 7 bases and J by 0 bases, leaving 13 bases between them. Germline CDR1 is LNHDA and CDR2 is SQIVND (reference sequence). The CDR3 consists of 15 residues. The chain's CDR3 is CASTYGGFSGNTIYF. CDR3 sequence (DNA): TGTGCCAGTACCTACGGGGGGTTCTCTGGAAACACCATATATTTT.

This chain links TRBV6-5 with TRBJ1-3; 7 bases line up with TRBD1. The J segment lost 0 bases and the V segment lost 7 bases, leaving 6 bases of the junction unmatched. This CDR3 region has 15 residues. Germline-derived CDR1 and CDR2 are MNHEY and SVGAGI. CDR3 protein: CASKGTVLSGNTIYF. CDR3 nucleotide sequence: TGTGCCAGCAAGGGGACAGTACTCTCTGGAAACACCATATATTTT.

With regard to this clone: A junction boundary mismatches the germline segment, possibly from a read error. V gene TRBV7-9 combines with J gene TRBJ2-5, with TRBD2 matching 10 bases. Germline V CDR1 and CDR2: SEHNR, FQNEAQ (reference sequence). This CDR3 region has 15 residues. The CDR3 coding sequence is TGTTCCAGCAGCCTACAAGCGGGAGGGCAAGAGACCCAGTACTTC. Its protein product is CSSSLQAGGQETQYF.

The rearrangement joins TRBV2 to TRBJ1-1; 7 bases agree with TRBD1. The V gene's germline CDR1 is SNHLY and CDR2 FYNNEI. After removal of 3 bases from V and 0 bases from J, the junction contained 4 bases not matched to a gene. This CDR3 has 15 residues. The CDR3 spells CASSDRGLLNTEAFF. CDR3 nucleotides: TGTGCCAGCAGTGATAGGGGGCTCCTGAACACTGAAGCTTTCTTT.

This rearrangement joins TRBV4-2 to TRBJ2-1; 12 bases match TRBD2. The CDR3 loop spans 16 amino acids. Germline V gene lookup returns CDR1 LGHNA and CDR2 YNFKEQ. V shed 2 bases, J shed 4 bases, and the junction held 3 bases outside the gene matches. For the CDR3, the DNA is TGTGCCAGCAGCCAACCCGGACTAGCGGGATACAATGAGCAGTTCTTC. It encodes CASSQPGLAGYNEQFF.

J is TRBJ1-2 and V is TRBV7-2; the match to TRBD1 covers 7 bases. Looked up from germline, CDR1 is SGHTA and CDR2 is FQGNSA. V was clipped by 5 bases and J by 3 bases; unmatched bases: 3. CDR3 length: 13 residues. The CDR3 bases are TGTGCCAGCAGCCCGGACAGGTACTATGGCTACACCTTC. It specifies CASSPDRYYGYTF.

The rearrangement joins TRBV5-6 to TRBJ2-5; TRBD1 matches 7 bases. The V and J ends lost 4 bases and 1 base, in that order; junction bases with no gene match: 4. Germline V CDR1 and CDR2: SGHDT, YYEEEE. This CDR3 has 14 residues. Here the CDR3 reads CASSVRQGQETQYF. Written as DNA, the CDR3 is TGTGCCAGCAGCGTTAGACAGGGCCAAGAGACCCAGTACTTC.

The CDR3 DNA is TGCGCCAGCAGCCAGAGGGCGGGGGACCGGTACGAGCAGTACTTC. It yields the protein CASSQRAGDRYEQYF. The V call is TRBV4-1, the J call TRBJ2-7, with TRBD2 matching over 7 bases. The CDR3 loop spans 15 amino acids. Germline V gene lookup returns CDR1 MGHRA and CDR2 YSYEKL. V dropped 3 bases and J dropped 4; count of bases not matched to a gene: 9.

This sequence joins TRBV29-1 and TRBJ2-3; 7 bases match TRBD2. V was pared by 5 bases and J by 4 bases, with 6 bases of the junction left unmatched. Germline values: CDR1 SQVTM, CDR2 ANQGSEA. The CDR3 totals 13 residues. DNA for the CDR3: TGCAGCGTTCCCATGGCGGGGGCAGATACGCAGTATTTT. Its translation is CSVPMAGADTQYF.

The CDR3 loop is CASSHAGRYEQYF. In DNA form, the CDR3 reads TGTGCCAGCAGTCACGCGGGACGCTACGAGCAGTACTTC. The chain joins TRBV28 to TRBJ2-7; a weak D match, TRBD2 (6 bases). V lost 5 bases and J 3 bases, leaving 11 bases between the germline ends. Germline V gene data show CDR1 as MDHEN and CDR2 as SYDVKM. This CDR3 has 13 residues.